The T cell receptor beta chain described here comes from a study of siplizumab effects on memory and regulatory T cells. A word on this clone: Its target is not known.

The protocol was immunoSEQ multiplex PCR, while the TCRdb copy is restricted to in-frame clones and leaves out a portion. This repertoire shows about 100,000 clones, about nine tenths found once; its top ten account for more than 10%. Regarding the study as a whole: Naive T cells appeared more varied than memory cells and looked like key alloresponse contributors. In siplizumab conditions, mappable alloreactive CD4+ clones averaged about 71% Treg-derived, against 26.9% in controls. About 75-97% of proliferating CD4+ or CD8+ clones had no assignable naive or memory phenotype. Alloreactive sequences from unstimulated CD4+ memory cells fell significantly with siplizumab.

Sequences were obtained from non-Treg CD4+ T cells sorted from blood. This TCR derives from a human donor in good health.

The CDR3 is CASSLGPTGTYEQYF. The CDR3 DNA reads as TGTGCCAGCAGCTTGGGGCCGACAGGGACCTACGAGCAGTACTTC. This chain joins TRBV5-6 and TRBJ2-7, with 7 bases fitting TRBD1. Germline CDR1 SGHDT, CDR2 YYEEEE. The CDR3 runs to 15 residues. J was trimmed by 2 bases and V by 0 bases; bases with no gene match: 5.